These 23 T cell receptor beta chains were all obtained from the same sample, sequenced in a study of cytomegalovirus exposure and HLA in healthy donors. Primers: 60 Vbeta forward and 13 Jbeta reverse. Libraries were prepared by immunoSEQ multiplex PCR; TCRdb keeps only in-frame clonotypes and omits some of them. This table holds just over 25,000 clones, 70% found once. Sample: PBMCs. The receptors here all came from a woman in her fifties or sixties in good health and CMV-seronegative.

The V gene is TRBV1, the J gene TRBJ2-7; the table's D call TRBD2 went unverified against the DNA. TRBV1 constitutes a pseudogene. The CDR3 sequence is 16 residues long. CDR3 DNA sequence: TGCACCAGCAGCCAGGGTAGCGGGAAAGGGCCGGGAGAGCAGTACTTC. Translation gives CTSSQGSGKGPGEQYF.

The chain uses TRBV6-5 and TRBJ2-7; D is perhaps TRBD1 (5 bases). The CDR3 has 13 residues. V was pared by 4 bases and J by 5 bases, with 12 bases between. The germline V gene encodes CDR1 MNHEY and CDR2 SVGAGI. CDR3 coding DNA: TGTGCCAGCAGTTCTTCAGGGCTGAACGAGCAGTACTTC. Protein product: CASSSSGLNEQYF.

This chain links TRBV2 with TRBJ1-2; weak D call: TRBD1 (6 bases). Per germline, CDR1 SNHLY and CDR2 FYNNEI. Deletions cut 7 bases from V and 7 bases from J, with 13 bases between. This CDR3 spans 12 amino acids. CDR3 in amino acids: CASTLDRGGYTF. CDR3 bases: TGTGCCAGCACCCTGGACAGAGGTGGCTACACCTTC.

The gene calls are TRBV29-1 and TRBJ2-5; 7 nucleotides align to TRBD1. The length of the CDR3 is 15 residues. The germline gives CDR1 SQVTM, CDR2 ANQGSEA. Germline trimming cut 4 bases from V and 0 bases from J; bases unmatched to any gene: 8. The CDR3 sequence is CSVAGTELNQETQYF. The CDR3 DNA sequence: TGCAGCGTTGCTGGGACAGAATTAAACCAAGAGACCCAGTACTTC.

V gene TRBV14 combines with J gene TRBJ1-5, with D perhaps TRBD1 (6 bases). Germline CDR1 and CDR2: SGHDN and FVKESK. The CDR3 is 12 residues long. Trimming took off 6 bases at V and 7 bases at J, with 10 bases between the two ends. This CDR3 is CASSQGYQPQHF. The CDR3 DNA reads as TGTGCCAGCAGTCAGGGGTACCAGCCCCAGCATTTT.

The chain is built from TRBV9 and TRBJ1-4; 7 bases align to TRBD1. Germline trimming cut 4 bases from V and 8 bases from J; bases unmatched to any gene: 8. Looked up from germline, CDR1 is SGDLS and CDR2 is YYNGEE. The CDR3 is made up of 14 amino acids. CDR3: CASSLRQGGEKLFF. CDR3 sequence (DNA): TGTGCCAGCAGCCTCCGACAGGGTGGCGAAAAACTGTTTTTT.

This chain links TRBV6-5 with TRBJ2-7; possible D gene TRBD2, 6 bases. The CDR3 contains 15 residues. Germline-derived CDR1 and CDR2 are MNHEY and SVGAGI. V shed 0 bases and J shed 3 bases, with 12 bases lying between them. CDR3: CASSYSTRIIYEQYF. CDR3 DNA sequence: TGTGCCAGCAGTTACTCGACTAGAATAATCTACGAGCAGTACTTC.

V and J are TRBV6-5 and TRBJ2-7; no clear D gene. CDR3 length: 12 residues. The ends were cut back, 7 bases at V and 0 bases at J, with 7 bases in the middle. CDR1 and CDR2 from the germline V gene are MNHEY and SVGAGI. CDR3 loop: CASTSDSYEQYF. In nucleotides, the CDR3 is TGTGCCAGCACGAGCGACTCCTACGAGCAGTACTTC.

This chain uses TRBV6-1 with TRBJ2-3; 8 bases align to TRBD1. The germline gives CDR1 MNHNS, CDR2 SASEGT. The length of the CDR3 is 16 residues. Losses at the gene ends were 4 bases for V and 2 bases for J; bases not matched to a gene: 8. The CDR3 is CASSGPRQGATDTQYF. In DNA form, the CDR3 reads TGTGCCAGCAGTGGACCCCGTCAGGGGGCCACAGATACGCAGTATTTT.

Written as DNA, the CDR3 is TGTGCCAGCAGCCCCGGACTGAGCAATCAGCCCCAGCATTTT. It translates to CASSPGLSNQPQHF. The chain joins TRBV7-2 to TRBJ1-5; D is uncertain. V was shortened by 5 bases and J by 1 base, with 9 bases between the two germline ends. This CDR3 has 14 amino acids. Germline values: CDR1 SGHTA, CDR2 FQGNSA.

This rearrangement joins TRBV6-1 to TRBJ1-2; D is uncertain. The germline V gene has CDR1 MNHNS and CDR2 SASEGT. V gave up 2 bases and J gave up 2 bases, with 9 bases separating them. The CDR3 contains 14 residues. The CDR3 DNA follows: TGTGCCAGCAGTGAATATGACAAAAACTATGGCTACACCTTC. As protein: CASSEYDKNYGYTF.

J is TRBJ2-5 and V is TRBV5-1; 7 bases match TRBD1. The V gene end was trimmed by 5 bases and the J gene end by 2 bases; junction bases not matched to a gene: 9. The CDR3 has 15 residues. Germline V CDR1 and CDR2: SGHRS, YFSETQ. The CDR3 is CASRSTGDPQETQYF. In DNA form, the CDR3 reads TGCGCCAGCAGGTCTACAGGGGACCCACAAGAGACCCAGTACTTC.

V is TRBV18 and J is TRBJ2-7, with D tentatively TRBD1 (6 bases). The germline V and J ends were trimmed by 6 bases and 1 base, with 13 bases remaining between them. This CDR3 is 14 amino acids long. The germline V gene has CDR1 KGHSH and CDR2 LQKENI. CDR3 DNA sequence: TGTGCCAGCTCGCCCGGGACATCTTCCTACGAGCAGTACTTC. Its protein is CASSPGTSSYEQYF.

This clone was counted only a few times. V usage is TRBV6-6 and J usage is TRBJ1-3; D is unresolved. V shed 7 bases and J shed 4 bases, with 11 bases lying between them. The CDR3 sequence is 13 residues long. Per germline, CDR1 MNHNY and CDR2 SVGAGI (reference sequence). The CDR3 loop is CASTAGLGNTIYF. As DNA, the CDR3 is TGTGCCAGCACCGCCGGACTAGGAAACACCATATATTTT.

Of note for this clone: At one end, the junction sequence differs from germline, possibly due to a read error. The chain's CDR3 is CASSQGGFYPLDF. Here the CDR3 DNA reads TGCGCCAGCAGCCAAGGAGGGTTTTACCCTTTGGATTTT. V and J are TRBV4-1 and TRBJ1-3; D is undetermined. The CDR3 contains 13 residues. The germline V gene has CDR1 MGHRA and CDR2 YSYEKL.

This chain links TRBV15 with TRBJ2-3, with unresolved D. The CDR3 extends over 14 amino acids. Germline loops: CDR1 LNHNV, CDR2 YYDKDF (reference sequence). The V end lost 5 bases, the J end lost 1 base, and 10 bases lay between the germline ends. CDR3 coding DNA: TGTGCCACCAGCCTGCACGGAGGCACAGATACGCAGTATTTT. It codes for CATSLHGGTDTQYF.

This sequence joins TRBV9 and TRBJ1-1, with 7 bases that match TRBD1. J was trimmed by 4 bases and V by 3 bases; bases with no gene match: 0. The CDR3 covers 12 residues. Germline V gene sequence: CDR1 SGDLS, CDR2 YYNGEE. This CDR3 is CASSGQGTEAFF. The CDR3 nucleotides are TGTGCCAGCAGCGGACAGGGCACTGAAGCTTTCTTT. The whole variable domain, remainder taken from reference TRBV9 and TRBJ1-1, is DSGVTQTPKHLITATGQRVTLRCSPRSGDLSVYWYQQSLDQGLQFLIQYYNGEERAKGNILERFSAQQFPDLHSELNLSSLELGDSALYFCASSGQGTEAFFGQGTRLTVV.

CDR3 sequence: CASSWGLGNQPQHF. The DNA of the CDR3 is TGTGCCAGCAGCTGGGGACTGGGAAATCAGCCCCAGCATTTT. The chain recombines TRBV11-2 with TRBJ1-5, with D perhaps matching TRBD1 (5 bases). The CDR3 consists of 14 residues. From germline, CDR1 is SGHAT and CDR2 FQNNGV. The ends were cut back, 4 bases at V and 4 bases at J, with 11 bases in the middle. Full variable domain (rest looked up from reference TRBV11-2 and TRBJ1-5): EAGVAQSPRYKIIEKRQSVAFWCNPISGHATLYWYQQILGQGPKLLIQFQNNGVVDDSQLPKDRFSAERLKGVDSTLKIQPAKLEDSAVYLCASSWGLGNQPQHFGDGTRLSIL.

Concerning this clone itself: One junction end does not reproduce the germline sequence, and a read error may be involved. V is TRBV7-7 and J is TRBJ2-5, with 11 bases lining up with TRBD2. Germline loops: CDR1 SSHAT, CDR2 FNYEAQ (reference sequence). The CDR3 covers 15 residues. The CDR3 nucleotides read TGTGCTAGCAGCTTAGCGGGAGGGCCGGGGGAGACCCAGTACTTC. It encodes CASSLAGGPGETQYF.

The gene calls are TRBV27 and TRBJ1-2; possibly TRBD1 for D (6 bases). Germline V gene data show CDR1 as MNHEY and CDR2 as SMNVEV (reference sequence). V was trimmed by 5 bases and J by 5 bases, leaving 15 bases between them. This CDR3 contains 14 residues. The CDR3 here is CASSRDTALYGYTF. CDR3 sequence (DNA): TGTGCCAGCAGTAGGGACACGGCGCTTTATGGCTACACCTTC.

A note on this clone: This CDR3 is also generated by other DNA sequences in the sample. The chain combines TRBV6-5 with TRBJ1-2, with 9 nucleotides matching TRBD1. CDR3 length: 14 residues. V dropped 0 bases and J dropped 6; count of bases not matched to a gene: 2. CDR1 is MNHEY, CDR2 SVGAGI, per germline. CDR3 in amino acids: CASSYSGQGNGYTF. Here the CDR3 DNA reads TGTGCCAGCAGTTACTCGGGACAGGGAAATGGCTACACCTTC.

The gene calls are TRBV28 and TRBJ1-3; the match to TRBD1 covers 8 bases. With 3 bases clipped from V and 4 bases from J, the junction kept 8 bases outside the gene matches. The germline gives CDR1 MDHEN, CDR2 SYDVKM. This CDR3 region has 16 residues. CDR3 sequence: CASSFSVRGQGNTIYF. The DNA for the CDR3 is TGTGCCAGCAGTTTTTCCGTCAGGGGGCAAGGAAACACCATATATTTT.

The gene calls are TRBV9 and TRBJ2-2, with D tentatively TRBD2 (6 bases). Germline CDR1 SGDLS, CDR2 YYNGEE. The CDR3 consists of 16 residues. Trimming cost V 1 base and J 4 bases, with 14 bases left between them. The CDR3 region is CASSVFSGPGTGELFF. The CDR3 DNA reads TGTGCCAGCAGCGTATTTAGCGGCCCGGGCACCGGGGAGCTGTTTTTT.